This T cell receptor (beta chain) was retrieved from a study of OX40 agonist ivuxolimab in advanced cancers. About the study: Patients in dose escalation had liver, melanoma, kidney or head and neck cancers.

Details on this clone: Its specificity is unknown.

Broader study findings: Clonal expansion was seen in CD4+ and CD8+ blood T cells by week 6 at 0.1 to 3.0 mg/kg.

Any history of autoimmune disease or systemic immunosuppression disqualified patients. TCRdb's copy holds only in-frame clones and misses some; the assay was immunoSEQ multiplex PCR. The sample lists about 70,000 clones, 85% to 90% occurring once. The specimen comprised CD4+ or CD8+ T cells sorted from blood, sampled in a trial of the OX40 agonist ivuxolimab. This receptor was obtained from an adult with an advanced solid tumor such as melanoma, head and neck, liver or kidney cancer.

CDR3 sequence reads: CASSGPVQRGTTDTQYF. The CDR3 DNA follows: TGTGCCAGCAGCGGCCCCGTTCAGCGGGGGACCACAGATACGCAGTATTTT. The chain employs TRBV9 and TRBJ2-3, with TRBD2 matching 8 bases. V shed 3 bases and J 2 bases; nucleotides not matched to a gene: 11. This CDR3 region has 17 residues. CDR1 and CDR2 from the germline V gene are SGDLS and YYNGEE.